These 25 T cell receptor beta chains were all obtained from the same sample, sequenced in a study of blood T cells in healthy people across ages. A sample-barcoded 5' primer and a J-beta primer mix were used in a second PCR of roughly 7 to 11 cycles. TCRdb re-called the 5' RACE reads through MiXCR, storing one row per CDR3 protein. The table lists around 1,500,000 distinct CDR3 sequences, around 39% of them singletons. Sequencing was carried out using blood. All receptors come from a woman aged 18-29 years in good health.

In this sample, this clonotype turned up a few times. A much larger clone differs from this one at a single base, so this may be a read error. V usage is TRBV20-1 and J usage is TRBJ2-5, with D tentatively TRBD2 (7 bases). Per the germline V gene, CDR1 is DFQATT and CDR2 is SNEGSKA (reference sequence). The CDR3 runs to 13 residues. Trimming cost V 5 bases and J 9 bases, with 19 bases left between them. CDR3 nucleotides: TGCAGTGCTGACGGGGGGCACTTAGGGGCCCAGTACTTC. Translation: CSADGGHLGAQYF.

The chain joins TRBV6-1 to TRBJ2-7, with 11 bases lining up with TRBD2. The germline CDR1 and CDR2 sequences are MNHNS and SASEGT. V shed 6 bases, J shed 2 bases, and the junction held 9 bases outside the gene matches. The CDR3 contains 16 residues. The CDR3 reads CASRGTGLADPYEQYF. The CDR3 nucleotides read TGTGCCAGCAGGGGAACGGGACTAGCGGACCCCTACGAGCAGTACTTC.

This clonotype was seen ten or more times. V is TRBV29-1 and J is TRBJ2-3; tentative D call: TRBD1 (6 bases). CDR3 length: 14 amino acids. The V gene's germline CDR1 is SQVTM and CDR2 ANQGSEA. V was shortened by 3 bases and J by 2 bases, with 12 bases between the two germline ends. CDR3 coding DNA: TGCAGCGTTGAGTTGGCAGGGGTCACAGATACGCAGTATTTT. It is translated as CSVELAGVTDTQYF.

V is TRBV11-2 and J is TRBJ1-3; 7 bases map to TRBD1. Germline V gives CDR1 SGHAT, CDR2 FQNNGV. The CDR3 totals 16 residues. V shed 7 bases and J 4 bases; nucleotides not matched to a gene: 13. The CDR3 spells CASIKGAGWAGNTIYF. CDR3 sequence (DNA): TGTGCCAGCATTAAGGGGGCAGGCTGGGCCGGAAACACCATATATTTT.

The chain uses TRBV18 and TRBJ2-5; the D is unclear. The CDR3 covers 14 residues. The V end was cut by 0 bases, the J end by 5 bases, with 10 bases between. Germline-derived CDR1 and CDR2 are KGHSH and LQKENI. CDR3 DNA sequence: TGTGCCAGCTCACCACCATCGGTGCGGGAGACCCAGTACTTC. Its translation is CASSPPSVRETQYF. Full variable domain (missing parts from reference TRBV18 and TRBJ2-5): NAGVMQNPRHLVRRRGQEARLRCSPMKGHSHVYWYRQLPEEGLKFMVYLQKENIIDESGMPKERFSAEFPKEGPSILRIQQVVRGDSAAYFCASSPPSVRETQYFGPGTRLLVL.

The V call is TRBV20-1, the J call TRBJ1-5, with a weak D call TRBD1 (6 bases). Trimming shortened V by 3 bases and J by 0 bases, and 9 bases separated the two germline ends. The CDR3 runs to 14 residues. From germline, CDR1 is DFQATT and CDR2 SNEGSKA (reference sequence). The CDR3 DNA sequence: TGCAGTGCTAGCGGGGGCAATAGCAATCAGCCCCAGCATTTT. As protein: CSASGGNSNQPQHF.

This sequence joins TRBV9 and TRBJ2-3; a possible D gene is TRBD2 (5 bases). This CDR3 comprises 14 residues. The V gene lost 2 bases and the J gene lost 1 base, with 8 bases spanning the gap. Germline CDR1 SGDLS, CDR2 YYNGEE. The CDR3 sequence: CASSVDGGTDTQYF. The DNA of the CDR3 is TGTGCCAGCAGCGTTGACGGGGGCACAGATACGCAGTATTTT.

The chain recombines TRBV12-3 or TRBV12-4 with TRBJ2-5; 10 bases align to TRBD2. Trimming at V came to 5 bases and at J to 3 bases, leaving 3 bases not matched to a gene. This CDR3 contains 14 residues. The CDR3 DNA sequence: TGTGCCAGCAGTGAACTAGCGGGAAAAGAGACCCAGTACTTC. It translates to CASSELAGKETQYF.

The genes are TRBV7-9 and TRBJ1-2; D may be TRBD1 (6 bases). Germline lookup yields CDR1 SEHNR and CDR2 FQNEAQ (reference sequence). Trimming shortened V by 5 bases and J by 8 bases, and 12 bases separated the two germline ends. This CDR3 spans 12 amino acids. The CDR3 sequence: CASSGEGGGYTF. The CDR3 DNA reads as TGTGCCAGCAGCGGCGAAGGGGGGGGCTACACCTTC.

DNA of the CDR3: TGTGCCAGCAGCGTAGTTGACGCCTCCACAGATACGCAGTATTTT. Translation: CASSVVDASTDTQYF. The chain recombines TRBV9 with TRBJ2-3; D is uncertain. The germline V gene has CDR1 SGDLS and CDR2 YYNGEE. Trimming cost V 0 bases and J 2 bases, with 10 bases left between them. This CDR3 contains 15 residues.

This clonotype was detected a few times. The chain employs TRBV3-1 and TRBJ2-7; TRBD2 matches 9 bases. The J call could be wrong; TRBJ2-5 is a better fit for the DNA end. This CDR3 has 18 amino acids. Germline V gene data show CDR1 as LGHDT and CDR2 as YNNKEL (reference sequence). The DNA of the CDR3 is TGTGCCAGCAGCCGACCGCCAGCGGGGGGTTTGGGCGAAAAGACCCAGTACTTC. Translation gives CASSRPPAGGLGEKTQYF.

This clonotype was seen a handful of times. V is TRBV20-1 and J is TRBJ1-5; D possibly corresponds to TRBD1 (5 bases). V gave up 0 bases and J gave up 13 bases, with 19 bases separating them. Looked up from germline, CDR1 is DFQATT and CDR2 is SNEGSKA (reference sequence). The CDR3 is 14 amino acids. The chain's CDR3 is CSARDLRGTWTQHF. Written as DNA, the CDR3 is TGCAGTGCTAGAGATCTTCGGGGCACATGGACTCAGCATTTT.

This chain connects TRBV29-1 to TRBJ2-3; weak D call: TRBD1 (5 bases). With 3 bases removed from V and 0 bases from J, the gap between germline ends came to 16 bases. The length of the CDR3 is 16 residues. CDR1 is SQVTM, CDR2 ANQGSEA, per germline. Here the CDR3 reads CSVEGYRSASTDTQYF. The CDR3, as DNA: TGCAGCGTTGAGGGGTACAGGTCCGCTAGCACAGATACGCAGTATTTT.

This clonotype was observed a single time. The V and J genes are TRBV20-1 and TRBJ2-1; TRBD2 matches 9 bases. The CDR3 length is 17 residues. Germline V gene lookup returns CDR1 DFQATT and CDR2 SNEGSKA (reference sequence). The V gene end was trimmed by 0 bases and the J gene end by 0 bases; junction bases not matched to a gene: 6. DNA of the CDR3: TGCAGTGCTAGAGATAGCGGGGGCCGCATCTCCTACAATGAGCAGTTCTTC. It is translated as CSARDSGGRISYNEQFF.

The rearrangement links TRBV27 to TRBJ2-3; 13 bases line up with TRBD2. CDR1 is MNHEY and CDR2 is SMNVEV in the germline V gene (reference sequence). CDR3 length equals 15 residues. V was pared by 7 bases and J by 7 bases, with 8 bases of the junction left unmatched. The CDR3 here is CASNEPGLAGNTQYF. The CDR3 DNA is TGTGCCAGCAATGAACCGGGACTAGCGGGAAATACGCAGTATTTT.

This chain connects TRBV7-2 to TRBJ1-1; 7 bases fit TRBD1. CDR1 and CDR2 from the germline V gene are SGHTA and FQGNSA. The CDR3 loop spans 14 amino acids. With 5 bases clipped from V and 1 base from J, the junction kept 4 bases outside the gene matches. The CDR3 DNA reads TGTGCCAGCAGCAAGGACAGGCCGAACACTGAAGCTTTCTTT. It yields the protein CASSKDRPNTEAFF.

Ten or more counts support this clonotype. This sequence joins TRBV29-1 and TRBJ2-1, with a weak D call TRBD2 (6 bases). Germline CDR1 and CDR2: SQVTM and ANQGSEA. Trimming shortened V by 3 bases and J by 3 bases, and 15 bases separated the two germline ends. This CDR3 is built from 15 residues. The CDR3: CSVEGPLGGYNEQFF. CDR3 in DNA: TGCAGCGTTGAGGGTCCCCTGGGGGGCTACAATGAGCAGTTCTTC.

This clonotype showed up just a few times. The V and J genes are TRBV29-1 and TRBJ2-6; D assignment may be TRBD1 or TRBD2 (7 bases each). The CDR3 consists of 16 residues. V dropped 6 bases and J dropped 0 bases, with 15 bases sitting between them. Germline CDR1 reads SQVTM; CDR2 reads ANQGSEA. Here the CDR3 reads CSVWGGGSSGANVLTF. In DNA form, the CDR3 reads TGCAGCGTCTGGGGAGGGGGCAGCTCTGGGGCCAACGTCCTGACTTTC. Full variable domain (outside the CDR3, taken from reference TRBV29-1 and TRBJ2-6): SAVISQKPSRDICQRGTSLTIQCQVDSQVTMMFWYRQQPGQSLTLIATANQGSEATYESGFVIDKFPISRPNLTFSTLTVSNMSPEDSSIYLCSVWGGGSSGANVLTFGAGSRLTVL.

This clonotype occurred many times. The rearrangement links TRBV2 to TRBJ2-7; 7 bases align to TRBD1. This CDR3 spans 12 amino acids. CDR1 SNHLY and CDR2 FYNNEI come from the germline V gene. Trimming at V came to 4 bases and at J to 3 bases, leaving 0 bases not matched to a gene. The CDR3 is CASSGDSYEQYF. The CDR3, as DNA: TGTGCCAGCAGTGGGGACAGCTACGAGCAGTACTTC.

This clonotype has a handful of counts. V usage is TRBV20-1 and J usage is TRBJ2-3; unclear D gene. V was shortened by 6 bases and J by 2 bases, with 12 bases between the two germline ends. The CDR3 length is 13 residues. Germline CDR1 DFQATT, CDR2 SNEGSKA (reference sequence). The CDR3 spells CSAPWAVTDTQYF. The CDR3 nucleotides read TGCAGTGCCCCTTGGGCGGTCACAGATACGCAGTATTTT.

This clonotype showed up just a few times. This sequence joins TRBV7-9 and TRBJ2-1; 9 bases match TRBD2. The CDR3 is 15 residues long. V dropped 5 bases and J dropped 12; count of bases not matched to a gene: 14. Germline CDR1 reads SEHNR; CDR2 reads FQNEAQ (reference sequence). CDR3: CASSPVLAGPTGQFF. The CDR3 DNA reads TGTGCCAGCAGCCCAGTCCTAGCGGGGCCTACGGGGCAGTTCTTC.

The chain links TRBV4-1 to TRBJ1-4, with TRBD1 matching over 10 bases. This CDR3 has 15 residues. J gave up 8 bases and V 4 bases, and 7 bases lay outside the gene matches. Per the germline V gene, CDR1 is MGHRA and CDR2 is YSYEKL. Here the CDR3 DNA reads TGCGCCAGCAGCCTAAGCCCGACAGGGGGCGAAAAACTGTTTTTT. Protein product: CASSLSPTGGEKLFF.

The rearrangement uses TRBV5-1 and TRBJ2-5; 8 nucleotides agree with TRBD2. Germline assignment: CDR1 SGHRS and CDR2 YFSETQ. This CDR3 is built from 16 residues. V trimming: 0 bases; J trimming: 4 bases; junction bases outside the gene matches: 8. CDR3 DNA: TGCGCCAGCAGCTTGGGGCCAGCGGGGGATGCAGAGACCCAGTACTTC. It encodes CASSLGPAGDAETQYF.

In this sample, this clonotype turned up a few times. J is TRBJ2-1 and V is TRBV4-1; no firm D call. This CDR3 is 17 amino acids long. V lost 0 bases to trimming and J lost 8 bases, with 20 bases between them. Germline V gene data show CDR1 as MGHRA and CDR2 as YSYEKL. The CDR3 loop reads CASSQDPSRPSNYEQFF. The DNA for the CDR3 is TGCGCCAGCAGCCAAGACCCATCACGACCCAGTAACTATGAGCAGTTCTTC.

This clonotype was seen repeatedly, ten times or more. A junction boundary mismatches the germline segment, possibly from a read error. The V and J genes are TRBV5-1 and TRBJ2-7; the match to TRBD2 covers 8 bases. Germline values: CDR1 SGHRS, CDR2 YFSETQ. The CDR3 has 13 amino acids. The CDR3 DNA reads TGTGCCAGCAGCTTAGCGGGGACCTACGAGCAGTACTTC. Its protein is CASSLAGTYEQYF.